This T cell receptor beta chain appears in the sequencing data of a study of cytomegalovirus exposure and HLA in healthy donors. Study-wide results and caveats: High specificity and sensitivity for cytomegalovirus status were reported for the classifier. With DRB1 most and HLA-C fewest, TCR association rates differed between HLA loci in a later analysis.

Of note for this clone: No antigen is known for it.

CDR1 and CDR2 from the germline V gene are SGHVS and FQNEAQ. CDR3 length: 14 residues. V dropped 6 bases and J dropped 5; count of bases not matched to a gene: 9. Primers: 60 Vbeta forward and 13 Jbeta reverse. TCRdb keeps only in-frame clones here, not all; method: immunoSEQ multiplex PCR. The table shows more than 85,000 clones, with 76% occurring only once. Donors were nominally healthy when sampled, though unrecorded immune exposures were likely. The chain joins TRBV7-8 to TRBJ1-1; TRBD1 matches at 7 bases. The TCR was taken from a woman between 50 and 59 years old in good health and CMV-seropositive. The sample was PBMCs. The CDR3 DNA is TGTGCCAGCAGATCAACAGGGGAAGGGACTGAAGCTTTCTTT. Its protein product is CASRSTGEGTEAFF.